Below, 20 T cell receptor beta chains from the same sample are listed, as sequenced in a study of T cell responses to AZD1222 COVID-19 vaccine. The method was immunoSEQ multiplex PCR; TCRdb's version includes in-frame clones alone and lacks a portion of them. The sample consists of 100,000 to 150,000 clones, 90% of them appearing once. Source: peripheral blood, taken on day 0 of AZD1222 vaccination. The source is an adult in good health.

CDR3 loop: CSASRAGHPYEQYF. The CDR3 DNA follows: TGCAGTGCTAGTCGGGCGGGCCATCCCTACGAGCAGTACTTC. The rearrangement joins TRBV20-1 to TRBJ2-7; a possible D gene is TRBD2 (5 bases). CDR3 size: 14 residues. The germline V gene has CDR1 DFQATT and CDR2 SNEGSKA (reference sequence). V was cut by 3 bases and J by 2 bases, with 14 bases left in between.

The rearrangement joins TRBV19 to TRBJ1-1; 7 positions match TRBD1. Germline V gives CDR1 LNHDA, CDR2 SQIVND (reference sequence). Trimming removed 5 bases from V and 6 bases from J; junction bases left unmatched: 12. CDR3 length: 15 residues. The CDR3 region is CASSPSGTVLAEAFF. The CDR3 nucleotides are TGTGCCAGTAGTCCATCCGGGACAGTCTTAGCTGAAGCTTTCTTT.

This chain joins TRBV7-2 and TRBJ2-7; a weak D match, TRBD1 (7 bases). V was clipped by 1 base and J by 3 bases, with 16 bases between them. This CDR3 region has 16 residues. Germline CDR1 SGHTA, CDR2 FQGNSA. In DNA, the CDR3 is TGTGCCAGCAGCTTAGGTGGAGGGGGCGAAAGCTACGAGCAGTACTTC. As protein: CASSLGGGGESYEQYF.

This chain connects TRBV4-1 to TRBJ1-4; tentatively, D is TRBD1 (6 bases). The CDR3 covers 13 residues. Trimming took off 4 bases at V and 5 bases at J, with 8 bases between the two ends. CDR1 and CDR2 (germline): MGHRA, YSYEKL. The CDR3 DNA follows: TGCGCCAGCAGCCTAACAGGGAATGAAAAACTGTTTTTT. This encodes CASSLTGNEKLFF.

Concerning this clone: The junction departs from the called germline gene at one end, perhaps through a read error. The rearrangement uses TRBV7-7 and TRBJ1-1, with D unclear. CDR1 SSHAT and CDR2 FNYEAQ come from the germline V gene (reference sequence). This CDR3 spans 13 amino acids. The CDR3, as DNA: TGTGCTAGCAGCTCGGACGGGAACACTGAAGCTTTCTTT. Translation: CASSSDGNTEAFF.

The chain links TRBV7-2 to TRBJ1-4; TRBD1 might be the D (5 bases). In germline, CDR1 is SGHTA, CDR2 FQGNSA. The ends were cut back, 6 bases at V and 2 bases at J, with 10 bases in the middle. The CDR3 loop spans 14 amino acids. CDR3 residues: CASSTGPTNEKLFF. The CDR3 region has the DNA TGTGCCAGCAGTACAGGTCCGACTAATGAAAAACTGTTTTTT.

This CDR3 reads CASSGSSSGNTEAFF. In DNA, the CDR3 is TGTGCCAGCTCCGGGTCTTCAAGCGGCAACACTGAAGCTTTCTTT. The genes are TRBV28 and TRBJ1-1; D gene unclear. CDR3 length: 15 amino acids. V was clipped by 8 bases and J by 2 bases, with 18 bases between them. The germline V gene encodes CDR1 MDHEN and CDR2 SYDVKM. Looking up the rest from reference TRBV28 and TRBJ1-1 gives the full variable domain: DVKVTQSSRYLVKRTGEKVFLECVQDMDHENMFWYRQDPGLGLRLIYFSYDVKMKEKGDIPEGYSVSREKKERFSLILESASTNQTSMYLCASSGSSSGNTEAFFGQGTRLTVV.

V and J are TRBV5-6 and TRBJ1-2; D gene ambiguous. The CDR3 extends over 13 amino acids. Per germline, CDR1 SGHDT and CDR2 YYEEEE. Trimming removed 2 bases from V and 4 bases from J, with 9 bases in between. The CDR3 DNA is TGTGCCAGCAGCTTACAAGGAGGCTATGGCTACACCTTC. Amino acid sequence: CASSLQGGYGYTF.

The chain's CDR3 is CASSESSSYNSPLHF. The CDR3 DNA follows: TGTGCCAGCAGCGAATCAAGCTCCTATAATTCACCCCTCCACTTT. The J gene is TRBJ1-6, the V gene TRBV5-6; no definite D call. In germline, CDR1 is SGHDT, CDR2 YYEEEE. This CDR3 spans 15 amino acids. V was clipped by 4 bases and J by 0 bases, with 8 bases between them.

This rearrangement joins TRBV4-2 to TRBJ1-2; possible D gene TRBD1, 5 bases. Between the trimmed V and J ends, which lost 0 bases and 5 bases, there was a span of 16 bases. The CDR3 sequence is 16 residues long. The germline V gene encodes CDR1 LGHNA and CDR2 YNFKEQ. The CDR3 region is CASSQDQGGAEYGYTF. For the CDR3, the DNA is TGTGCCAGCAGCCAAGATCAGGGCGGGGCTGAATATGGCTACACCTTC.

The rearrangement links TRBV9 to TRBJ2-3; D might be TRBD1 (7 bases). The CDR3 consists of 19 residues. In germline, CDR1 is SGDLS, CDR2 YYNGEE. V was shortened by 0 bases and J by 0 bases, with 20 bases between the two germline ends. CDR3: CASSVGPLQGRGSTDTQYF. DNA for the CDR3: TGTGCCAGCAGCGTAGGACCCCTACAGGGGCGGGGAAGCACAGATACGCAGTATTTT.

The chain carries TRBV5-4 and TRBJ1-1, with D possibly TRBD1 on 5 matching bases. The CDR3 covers 13 residues. The germline gives CDR1 SGHNT, CDR2 YYREEE (reference sequence). Trimming removed 2 bases at V and 11 bases at J, with 16 bases between. Here the CDR3 DNA reads TGTGCCAGCAGCTTTTTCGGGGGATTGAATGCTTTCTTT. This encodes CASSFFGGLNAFF.

The chain couples TRBV7-8 to TRBJ1-5; D remains ambiguous. Germline V gene lookup returns CDR1 SGHVS and CDR2 FQNEAQ. This CDR3 contains 14 residues. The germline V and J ends were trimmed by 1 base and 3 bases, with 7 bases remaining between them. CDR3 loop: CASSLGHDNQPQHF. DNA for the CDR3: TGTGCCAGCAGCTTAGGGCACGACAATCAGCCCCAGCATTTT.

The gene calls are TRBV6-5 and TRBJ2-5; 7 nucleotides line up with TRBD2. Germline CDR1 MNHEY, CDR2 SVGAGI. Trimming took 1 base from V and 5 from J; bases not matched to a gene: 10. This CDR3 contains 16 residues. The CDR3, as DNA: TGTGCCAGCAGTTACTTCGCGGGGGACCCCAGGGAGACCCAGTACTTC. This sequence encodes CASSYFAGDPRETQYF.

The chain combines TRBV18 with TRBJ1-5; no clear D. Germline CDR1 reads KGHSH; CDR2 reads LQKENI. This CDR3 has 13 residues. Trimming cost V 2 bases and J 7 bases, with 9 bases left between them. In DNA, the CDR3 is TGTGCCAGCTCACCAGGATCAGGACAGCCCCAGCATTTT. It is translated as CASSPGSGQPQHF.

J is TRBJ2-1 and V is TRBV19; D may be TRBD1 (6 bases). V dropped 6 bases and J dropped 0 bases, with 18 bases sitting between them. CDR3 length equals 17 residues. Looked up from germline, CDR1 is LNHDA and CDR2 is SQIVND (reference sequence). The CDR3 spells CASSLLQGLSSYNEQFF. The DNA of the CDR3 is TGTGCCAGTAGCCTTTTACAGGGCCTGAGCTCCTACAATGAGCAGTTCTTC.

The chain couples TRBV18 to TRBJ2-7; 9 bases are a match to TRBD2. Per germline, CDR1 KGHSH and CDR2 LQKENI. The V gene end was trimmed by 3 bases and the J gene end by 7 bases; junction bases not matched to a gene: 13. The CDR3 contains 16 residues. The DNA for the CDR3 is TGTGCCAGCTCACCTAAGCCTCCTAGCGGGGAGGGAGAGCAGTACTTC. It codes for CASSPKPPSGEGEQYF.

This sequence joins TRBV6-2 or TRBV6-3 and TRBJ1-6, with D maybe TRBD1 (5 bases). Germline V gives CDR1 MNHEY, CDR2 SVGEGT. V was trimmed by 5 bases and J by 0 bases, leaving 17 bases between them. The CDR3 runs 18 residues. The CDR3 nucleotides read TGTGCCAGCAGTCCGACCGCAGGGATGAGCTCCTATAATTCACCCCTCCACTTT. Its protein product is CASSPTAGMSSYNSPLHF.

The chain links TRBV13 to TRBJ1-6; D unclear. Trimming shortened V by 0 bases and J by 9 bases, and 9 bases separated the two germline ends. CDR3 size: 14 residues. Germline loops: CDR1 PRHDT, CDR2 FYEKMQ (reference sequence). The CDR3 DNA follows: TGTGCCAGCAGCTTAGGGGACGAGGGTTCACCCCTCCACTTT. It encodes CASSLGDEGSPLHF. Filled out from reference TRBV13 and TRBJ1-6, the complete variable domain reads AAGVIQSPRHLIKEKRETATLKCYPIPRHDTVYWYQQGPGQDPQFLISFYEKMQSDKGSIPDRFSAQQFSDYHSELNMSSLELGDSALYFCASSLGDEGSPLHFGNGTRLTVT.

The J gene is TRBJ2-3, the V gene TRBV5-6, with 14 positions matching TRBD2. The CDR3 consists of 16 residues. V shed 2 bases and J 5 bases; nucleotides not matched to a gene: 4. Germline V gene lookup returns CDR1 SGHDT and CDR2 YYEEEE. The CDR3 spells CASSFPGLAGGDTQYF. In DNA, the CDR3 is TGTGCCAGCAGCTTCCCTGGACTAGCGGGGGGAGATACGCAGTATTTT.